The 23 T cell receptor beta chains listed next were all sequenced from one sample in a study of CD8 T cells in ankylosing spondylitis. TCRdb re-called the 5' RACE reads through MiXCR, storing one row per CDR3 protein. This sample has roughly 200,000 distinct CDR3 sequences, with roughly 25% found just once. The sequenced sample consisted of blood, either unsorted or a sorted T cell fraction (not recorded which). Every receptor here comes from a male donor with ankylosing spondylitis or in good health (not recorded which).

This clonotype turned up a few times. The chain is built from TRBV29-1 and TRBJ2-1; 14 bases fit TRBD2. V trimming: 8 bases; J trimming: 7 bases; junction bases outside the gene matches: 7. The CDR3 has 14 residues. In germline, CDR1 is SQVTM, CDR2 ANQGSEA. CDR3 coding DNA: TGCAGCACCCCGGGACTAGCGGGAGAGAATGAGCAGTTCTTC. This encodes CSTPGLAGENEQFF.

The sample holds many counts of this clonotype. The chain combines TRBV20-1 with TRBJ2-2; a weak D match, TRBD1 (6 bases). Germline V gene sequence: CDR1 DFQATT, CDR2 SNEGSKA (reference sequence). The V end lost 2 bases, the J end lost 6 bases, and 10 bases lay between the germline ends. The CDR3 covers 13 residues. The DNA for the CDR3 is TGCAGTGCTAGAAACAGGGTATCCGGGGAGCTGTTTTTT. Protein: CSARNRVSGELFF.

This clonotype has a count of ten or more. CDR3 sequence: CSGLDIQALGYTF. The CDR3 coding sequence is TGCAGTGGCCTGGACATCCAAGCGTTGGGCTACACCTTC. V gene TRBV20-1 combines with J gene TRBJ1-2, with D tentatively TRBD1 (5 bases). The V gene's germline CDR1 is DFQATT and CDR2 SNEGSKA (reference sequence). This CDR3 spans 13 amino acids. Trimming took 7 bases from V and 8 from J, leaving 20 bases between them.

The chain has TRBV12-3 or TRBV12-4 and TRBJ2-3; unclear D gene. Between the trimmed V and J ends, which lost 0 bases and 6 bases, there was a span of 16 bases. The length of the CDR3 is 16 residues. The CDR3 coding sequence is TGTGCCAGCAGTTTAGCGAACCTGCTTGGTGCGGATACGCAGTATTTT. It encodes CASSLANLLGADTQYF.

This clonotype was recorded once. A single base separates this from a much larger clone, so it may be a read error. The chain uses TRBV29-1 and TRBJ2-1; D may be TRBD1 (6 bases). Germline lookup yields CDR1 SQVTM and CDR2 ANQGSEA. The CDR3 runs 16 residues. The germline V and J ends were trimmed by 0 bases and 4 bases, with 16 bases remaining between them. CDR3 nucleotide sequence: TGCAGCGTTGAAGATGGCACTAGGGGGTCTTACAATGAGCAGTTCTTC. It yields the protein CSVEDGTRGSYNEQFF.

V gene TRBV15 combines with J gene TRBJ2-5; D possibly corresponds to TRBD1 (6 bases). V gave up 0 bases and J gave up 3 bases, with 11 bases separating them. This CDR3 is built from 15 residues. The germline CDR1 and CDR2 sequences are LNHNV and YYDKDF (reference sequence). CDR3 sequence reads: CATSRDQGREETQYF. CDR3 nucleotides: TGTGCCACCAGCAGAGACCAGGGGAGAGAAGAGACCCAGTACTTC.

The V call is TRBV3-1, the J call TRBJ2-2, with 10 bases matching TRBD2. The germline V gene encodes CDR1 LGHDT and CDR2 YNNKEL (reference sequence). The CDR3 is 14 amino acids. V lost 4 bases and J lost 6; bases outside the gene matches: 2. The CDR3 DNA follows: TGTGCCAGCAGCCCCAGCGGGAGGGCCGGGGAGCTGTTTTTT. Translating gives CASSPSGRAGELFF.

The V call is TRBV6-5, the J call TRBJ2-5, with D perhaps TRBD1 (6 bases). Germline V gene data show CDR1 as MNHEY and CDR2 as SVGAGI. Trimming left V 4 bases short and J 0 bases short, with 12 bases between. This CDR3 comprises 15 residues. The CDR3, as DNA: TGTGCCAGCAGTTCGGGACACCTGTACCAAGAGACCCAGTACTTC. Protein sequence: CASSSGHLYQETQYF.

The gene calls are TRBV20-1 and TRBJ1-3, with D possibly being TRBD1 (5 bases). CDR1 DFQATT and CDR2 SNEGSKA come from the germline V gene (reference sequence). Trimming took 4 bases from V and 11 from J, leaving 18 bases between them. CDR3 length: 13 amino acids. CDR3 DNA sequence: TGCAGTGCTAAGGAGGCAGGGAAAGGCTCCATATATTTT. Protein sequence: CSAKEAGKGSIYF.

This clonotype came up many times. The J gene is TRBJ1-6, the V gene TRBV5-1, with a possible D match to TRBD1 (6 bases). The germline CDR1 and CDR2 sequences are SGHRS and YFSETQ. The CDR3 is made up of 14 amino acids. V shed 1 base and J shed 8 bases, with 10 bases lying between them. Written as DNA, the CDR3 is TGCGCCAGCAGCTTGACAGGGAAGGATTCACCCCTCCACTTT. Protein: CASSLTGKDSPLHF.

This chain links TRBV5-1 with TRBJ2-5; D remains unclear. CDR1 SGHRS and CDR2 YFSETQ come from the germline V gene. The CDR3 is 13 residues long. The V end lost 1 base, the J end lost 5 bases, and 9 bases lay between the germline ends. CDR3 sequence: CASSLYPTETQYF. Written as DNA, the CDR3 is TGCGCCAGCAGCTTGTATCCGACTGAGACCCAGTACTTC.

The sample holds a few counts of this clonotype. The genes are TRBV28 and TRBJ2-7; 7 bases match TRBD2. J gave up 2 bases and V 6 bases, and 10 bases lay outside the gene matches. The CDR3 has 15 residues. Germline-derived CDR1 and CDR2 are MDHEN and SYDVKM. CDR3 bases: TGTGCCAGCAGCTCACGGGGGAGGGGAACCTACGAGCAGTACTTC. This codes for CASSSRGRGTYEQYF.

This chain links TRBV29-1 with TRBJ2-7; 10 bases are a match to TRBD1. The CDR3 is made up of 14 amino acids. Germline CDR1 and CDR2: SQVTM and ANQGSEA. The J segment lost 4 bases and the V segment lost 6 bases, leaving 9 bases of the junction unmatched. The CDR3 region has the DNA TGCAGCGTAGCCGGGACAGGGGAAGAGTACGAGCAGTACTTC. Translated, it gives CSVAGTGEEYEQYF.

V and J are TRBV20-1 and TRBJ2-3; D tentatively reads TRBD1 or TRBD2 (5 bases each). The CDR3 spans 15 residues. V was pared by 8 bases and J by 2 bases, with 20 bases between. Germline V CDR1 and CDR2: DFQATT, SNEGSKA (reference sequence). The CDR3 DNA reads TGCAGTCTGTCGGCAGGGAGCACCCACACAGATACGCAGTATTTT. Its protein is CSLSAGSTHTDTQYF.

The chain combines TRBV7-9 with TRBJ2-1; 13 bases are a match to TRBD2. Germline V lookup: CDR1 SEHNR, CDR2 FQNEAQ (reference sequence). The CDR3 is made up of 14 amino acids. Trimming at V came to 4 bases and at J to 13 bases, leaving 7 bases not matched to a gene. The CDR3 coding sequence is TGTGCCAGCAGCTCCGGACTAGCGGGAGCTCGTCAGTTCTTC. It encodes CASSSGLAGARQFF.

The CDR3 here is CASSKRSGSSYNEQFF. In DNA, the CDR3 is TGTGCCAGCAGCAAACGCAGCGGGAGCTCCTACAATGAGCAGTTCTTC. The rearrangement uses TRBV21-1 and TRBJ2-1. TRBV21-1 corresponds to a pseudogene. This CDR3 comprises 16 residues.

The genes are TRBV2 and TRBJ2-3, with 7 bases that match TRBD2. The germline CDR1 and CDR2 sequences are SNHLY and FYNNEI. The CDR3 covers 14 residues. V lost 8 bases to trimming and J lost 0 bases; unmatched junction nucleotides: 5. This CDR3 reads CASGRLASTDTQYF. The CDR3 nucleotides are TGTGCCAGCGGGAGACTAGCTAGCACAGATACGCAGTATTTT.

This clonotype was picked up many times. This chain links TRBV5-1 with TRBJ2-1; D is uncertain. The germline V gene encodes CDR1 SGHRS and CDR2 YFSETQ. V shed 4 bases and J shed 7 bases, with 12 bases lying between them. The CDR3 covers 13 residues. The CDR3 is CASSLPTLNEQFF. CDR3 DNA sequence: TGCGCCAGCAGCCTCCCTACTTTAAATGAGCAGTTCTTC.

Many counts were recorded for this clonotype. This chain joins TRBV20-1 and TRBJ2-2; weak D call: TRBD1 (5 bases). The CDR3 spans 14 residues. With 1 base removed from V and 1 base from J, the gap between germline ends came to 7 bases. From germline, CDR1 is DFQATT and CDR2 SNEGSKA (reference sequence). The CDR3: CSARGGRNTGELFF. CDR3 nucleotide sequence: TGCAGTGCTAGAGGGGGCCGGAACACCGGGGAGCTGTTTTTT.

This chain connects TRBV20-1 to TRBJ1-6; possibly TRBD1 for D (5 bases). Germline V gives CDR1 DFQATT, CDR2 SNEGSKA (reference sequence). V lost 6 bases and J 8 bases, leaving 20 bases between the germline ends. The CDR3 is made up of 15 amino acids. The CDR3 reads CSARRGDKMHSPLHF. CDR3 DNA sequence: TGCAGTGCGAGGCGGGGGGATAAGATGCATTCACCCCTCCACTTT.

The table lists this clonotype with a few counts. The rearrangement links TRBV29-1 to TRBJ2-1, with D possibly TRBD2 on 5 matching bases. Trimming pared 4 bases from V and 0 bases from J, leaving 10 bases between. This CDR3 contains 14 residues. CDR1 is SQVTM, CDR2 ANQGSEA, per germline. CDR3 sequence reads: CSVAAGASYNEQFF. CDR3 bases: TGCAGCGTTGCGGCGGGTGCCTCCTACAATGAGCAGTTCTTC.

The rearrangement joins TRBV6-1 to TRBJ2-1, with D unclear. The germline gives CDR1 MNHNS, CDR2 SASEGT. The CDR3 extends over 13 amino acids. The ends were cut back, 2 bases at V and 12 bases at J, with 14 bases in the middle. This chain's CDR3 is CASSENGLDGQFF. Here the CDR3 DNA reads TGTGCCAGCAGTGAAAATGGGCTGGACGGGCAGTTCTTC.

The table lists this clonotype with many counts. The genes are TRBV5-1 and TRBJ2-1, with D possibly called TRBD1 or TRBD2 (5 bases each). V gave up 3 bases and J gave up 2 bases, with 21 bases separating them. Per the germline V gene, CDR1 is SGHRS and CDR2 is YFSETQ. The CDR3 consists of 18 residues. The CDR3 nucleotides read TGCGCCAGCAGCTGGGAGTGGTGGGGCGGAGAAACCTACAATGAGCAGTTCTTC. Translation: CASSWEWWGGETYNEQFF.